Listed below are T cell receptor beta chains from one sample, sequenced in a study of CD8 T cells in ankylosing spondylitis. TCRdb reprocessed the 5' RACE reads with MiXCR, giving one entry per CDR3 protein. The table has 700,000 to 850,000 distinct CDR3 sequences, approximately 12% seen once. Material: blood, either unsorted or a sorted T cell fraction (not recorded which). The receptor set was obtained from a male donor with ankylosing spondylitis. CDR3s include the opening cysteine and the closing phenylalanine or tryptophan. The size entry is marked missing in some rows and otherwise reads once, few, many or a size class.

J gene	clone size	V gene	CDR3 protein
TRBJ2-1	few	TRBV2	CASSVTTNEQFF
TRBJ2-1	-	TRBV6-2/TRBV6-3	CASSLRTGPSYNEQFF
TRBJ2-1	-	TRBV10-3	CAISWPGTSGLNEQFF
TRBJ2-7	-	TRBV29-1	CSVEEDINGYEQYF
TRBJ1-1	-	TRBV10-3	CAISDEQTMNTEAFF
TRBJ1-2	many	TRBV7-2	CASSLRTSGGYTF
TRBJ2-7	few	TRBV28	CASSSDPGYYEQYF
TRBJ2-7	many	TRBV29-1	CSVEREDPYEQYF
TRBJ2-3	-	TRBV6-5	CASSYSSPGVADTQYF
TRBJ2-3	-	TRBV6-2/TRBV6-3	CASSYSRLGLAGDQASKTDTQYF
TRBJ1-2	-	TRBV6-1	CASRPWEGHYGYTF
TRBJ1-5	few	TRBV6-2/TRBV6-3	CASSNRDRVQPQHF
TRBJ2-7	few	TRBV12-3/TRBV12-4	CASSLMRVGEQYF
TRBJ2-6	few	TRBV4-3	CASSQEFGPNVLTF
TRBJ1-5	few	TRBV2	CASKGNNQPQHF
TRBJ1-2	few	TRBV2	CASTKSTEGYGYTF
TRBJ2-2	many	TRBV20-1	CSARVGPNTGELFF
TRBJ2-1	-	TRBV7-2	CASSLARVRVVYNEQFF
TRBJ2-3	few	TRBV4-2	CASSQEARSADTQYF
TRBJ2-7	-	TRBV7-2	CASSLARGPVYEQYF
TRBJ2-1	few	TRBV6-1	CASTAAGGNNEQFF
TRBJ2-5	few	TRBV29-1	CSVGGGKQTQYF
TRBJ2-7	few	TRBV20-1	CSASHSTTYEQYF
TRBJ1-2	few	TRBV27	CASSRDNYGYTF
TRBJ2-1	few	TRBV7-2	CASSLRFEGYNEQFF
TRBJ2-3	-	TRBV18	CASSPRQTTDTQYF
TRBJ2-2	-	TRBV5-6	CASSSPGGPSGELFF
TRBJ2-7	-	TRBV28	CASSETGGLDEQYF
TRBJ2-7	-	TRBV7-2	CASSLAVNYEQYF
TRBJ2-4	-	TRBV4-3	CASSNRGGIQYF
TRBJ2-7	few	TRBV6-2/TRBV6-3	CASTMRGRTYEQYF
TRBJ2-1	-	TRBV11-2	CASSRRSGRALTYNEQFF
TRBJ1-3	many	TRBV7-2	CASSSALGNTIYF
TRBJ1-5	many	TRBV20-1	CSASPGRSNQPQHF
TRBJ2-1	-	TRBV7-9	CASSLRYGRLNEQFF
TRBJ2-1	few	TRBV29-1	CSGGQGRVLEQFF
TRBJ2-1	-	TRBV20-1	CSARRTPFYNEQFF
TRBJ2-3	-	TRBV20-1	CSARGRLAGGTDTQYF
TRBJ2-1	few	TRBV7-8	CASFRGLAAYNEQFF
TRBJ2-2	many	TRBV20-1	CSARGEGGANTGELFF
TRBJ2-3	-	TRBV10-1	CASSGQGGSDTQYF
TRBJ1-5	many	TRBV20-1	CSARAPLNQPQHF
TRBJ2-3	few	TRBV5-1	CASSKGPRDTQYF
TRBJ2-2	-	TRBV5-1	CASSLSLANGELFF
TRBJ1-2	-	TRBV9	CASSTAAAEGYTF
TRBJ2-2	-	TRBV7-9	CASSVDSTGELFF
TRBJ2-5	few	TRBV20-1	CSASETAQETQYF
TRBJ2-1	-	TRBV25-1	CASTRGPGNEQFF
TRBJ1-3	many	TRBV5-6	CASSWGPGDSSGNTIYF